The present entry profiles one TCR beta chain with its context. These data are taken from a study of blood T cell repertoires in COVID-19. The V end lost 5 bases, the J end lost 1 base, and 14 bases lay between the germline ends. The CDR3 consists of 15 residues. CDR1 is SGHAT, CDR2 FQNNGV, per germline. The table came from immunoSEQ multiplex PCR; TCRdb's copy has only in-frame clones and leaves some out. Among approximately 310,000 clones listed, roughly 84% were seen once. The chain links TRBV11-2 to TRBJ1-1; the D gene is possibly TRBD1 (5 bases). What was sequenced was peripheral blood. This receptor was obtained from a man aged 45-65 years with active or convalescent COVID-19. In DNA, the CDR3 is TGTGCCAGCAGCCCGGTGGGGGGAGCGAACACTGAAGCTTTCTTT. Translated: CASSPVGGANTEAFF.